This T cell receptor beta chain stems from a study of cytomegalovirus exposure and HLA in healthy donors. Germline V CDR1 and CDR2: MNHNY, SVGAGI (reference sequence). V was pared by 4 bases and J by 1 base, with 7 bases between. The CDR3 contains 13 residues. Vbeta (60) and Jbeta (13) primers were used in the PCR. Sequencing used immunoSEQ multiplex PCR; TCRdb keeps in-frame clones, though not all of them. The data show about 130,000 clones, just under 80% seen once. Sequenced input: PBMCs. The V gene is TRBV6-6, the J gene TRBJ2-5; D may be TRBD2 (5 bases). The source is a male donor in good health and CMV-seronegative. This chain's CDR3 is CASSLGSQETQYF. CDR3 in DNA: TGTGCCAGCAGTTTAGGGAGCCAAGAGACCCAGTACTTC.